This T cell receptor (beta chain) comes out of a study of blood T cell repertoires in COVID-19. Study overall: In each case, the material was cDNA or gDNA derived from T cells, B-cell-depleted T cells, or PBMCs.

Original processing methods: Reference gene primer amplification gave nucleated cell count estimates. Measured with immunoSEQ multiplex PCR; TCRdb has only the in-frame clones, and not every one. That table furnishes V, J and clone size, whereas the DNA furnished D and trimming. The table includes 120,000 or so clones, approximately 88% detected once. The CDR3 length is 16 residues. Trimming cost V 0 bases and J 5 bases; bases outside gene matches: 10. Germline-derived CDR1 and CDR2 are SGHRS and YFSETQ. The V and J genes are TRBV5-1 and TRBJ2-5; 7 nucleotides match TRBD1. This receptor was identified in a middle-aged man with acute or convalescent COVID-19. The sample taken for sequencing was peripheral blood. The CDR3 spells CASSLAPGQERETQYF. The CDR3 DNA reads TGCGCCAGCAGCTTGGCCCCCGGACAGGAAAGGGAGACCCAGTACTTC.